Included here is one T cell receptor beta chain sequence, with context. The sample belongs to a study of blood T cell repertoires in COVID-19. In the study overall: Donors in the United States, Italy and Spain gave samples during acute or convalescent COVID-19. Nucleic acid was either cDNA or gDNA, and it came from T cells, B-cell-depleted T cells, or PBMCs.

In the source study's methods: The assay estimated nucleated cells by amplifying reference gene primers. Sequencing was performed with immunoSEQ multiplex PCR; in TCRdb, only in-frame clones are kept and a portion is missing. V, J and clone size are those of that table, while D and trimming were read from the DNA. The table shows about 220,000 clones, with over 75% occurring only once. The CDR3 spans 15 residues. The V end lost 5 bases, the J end lost 2 bases, and 15 bases lay between the germline ends. In germline, CDR1 is SGHTA, CDR2 FQGNSA. V and J are TRBV7-2 and TRBJ1-2; D gene unclear. Sequencing was carried out using peripheral blood. This TCR came from a human donor in a cohort sampled during active COVID-19. The CDR3 loop is CASSRRGASNYGYTF. The DNA for the CDR3 is TGTGCCAGCAGCCGCCGAGGAGCATCGAACTATGGCTACACCTTC.